This record concerns one T cell receptor (beta chain) sequence. The specificity of this receptor is unknown. Base qualities were left out, and no much larger clone turns up one base away. The Quick-DNA Microprep Kit was used to extract genomic DNA from the sorted cells. TCRbeta DNA was amplified with the immunoSEQ hsTCRbeta kit following the manufacturer's protocol. TCRbeta libraries were sequenced on an Illumina MiSeq instrument. The study's own analysis went as follows. After out-of-frame sequences were removed, 2 million to 2.5 million distinct TCRbeta sequences remained, averaging about 66,813 per individual. Each individual was scored according to the count of 150 or so previously reported CMV-associated TCRbeta sequences and the total productive distinct TCRbeta count. A beta-binomial model was reimplemented in Python, and scikit-learn random forests with default parameters were trained on data from the US cohort. Classifier performance on the Belgian cohort was reported as the median AUC with percentile confidence intervals calculated over 10,000 bootstrap iterations. Held by TCRdb, this immuneACCESS table contains in-frame sequences only and omits some clones. Under half of the omission traces to an unresolved V gene where checked; the cause of the rest is unknown. D and trimming were read from the DNA, whereas the V and J calls and clone size are those reported in that table. Here the sample has about 52,000 clones; around four fifths occur a single time. Together, the top ten hold 2% of the sample.

This specimen belongs to a study of memory CD4+ T cells and cytomegalovirus serostatus (dated by TCRdb to the late 2010s). Study-wide context: The cohort comprised 33 healthy Belgian adults, 9 CMV seropositive and around 25 CMV seronegative. To replicate a published TCR-based CMV serostatus classifier, the study sequenced CD4+ memory TCRbeta repertoires from a Belgian cohort whose cytomegalovirus serostatus was known. Overall results and qualifications from the work: Of roughly 170 previously reported CMV-associated TCRbeta sequences, around 70 appeared in the CD4+ memory repertoires, each in one to five individuals. For predicting CMV serostatus, the median bootstrapped AUC was approximately 0.95 using the original framework and 0.91 using a US-trained random forest. Results were interpreted as suggesting that the CMV-associated TCR signature is largely present in the CD4+ memory repertoire. Only CD4+CD45RO+ memory cells were sequenced, unlike the original study, which covered naive and memory CD4+ and CD8+ populations. On the Belgian cohort, the classifier built on the original framework reached a median bootstrapped AUC of approximately 0.95, with a 95% CI of 0.76-1.00.

A FACSAria II was used to sort memory CD4+ T cells, defined as single viable CD3+CD4+CD8-CD45RO+ cells. CMV serostatus was determined with a Roche Elecsys assay detecting serum IgG against CMV pp150, pp28, p38 and p52. Following thawing, total CD4+ T cells were enriched through positive selection using CD4 magnetic microbeads. The samples came from a different study that was designed specifically to examine the CD4+ T cell memory repertoire. Peripheral blood mononuclear cells were isolated and cryopreserved according to standard operating procedures, and serum was kept at -80 degrees C. Staining used CD3-PerCP (BW264/56), CD4-APC (RPA-T4), CD45RO-PE (UCHT1) and CD8-Pacific Orange (3B5) antibodies, with Sytox blue excluding non-viable cells. The CDR3 covers 14 residues, taking in both the cysteine and the phenylalanine. Only the CDR3 portion is preserved as DNA: 42 bases, with reading frame beginning at the first base. Reading the germline V gene (reference sequence) gives CDR1 SEHNR and CDR2 FQNEAQ. Germline trimming: 5 bases from V, 5 bases from J; junction bases outside gene matches: 4.

This sequence originates from an adult in good health and CMV-seropositive. This receptor chain uses TRBV7-9 and TRBJ1-5, and 9 junction bases match TRBD1. Sequencing was carried out using memory CD4+ T cells from blood. At the DNA level, the sequence is TGTGCCAGCAGCCCGGACAGGGGATATCAGCCCCAGCATTTT. Translated, this is CASSPDRGYQPQHF.